This T cell receptor (beta chain) was observed in a study of shared clonotypes between healthy human individuals (dated by TCRdb to 2020 to 2022). As for the study more broadly: A couple of women and a few men aged 18 to 49 years were included in the cohort. For each donor, CD4 naive and CD4 memory were each run on three plates, CD8 naive on two plates, and CD8 memory on one plate. To estimate repertoire size and how much clonotypes are shared between individuals, the study performed deep sequencing of blood TCR repertoires from roughly five healthy adults. Libraries were prepared and TCR repertoires were sequenced by different laboratories using diverse techniques, in order to increase sequencing depth and limit assay-specific biases. Per donor, leukapheresis produced somewhere between about 0.9 and 9.5 billion PBMCs.

The CDR3 runs 15 amino acids, cysteine and phenylalanine included. The kept DNA is CDR3 alone, 45 bases in frame from the first base. CDR1 is given as SGHRS and CDR2 as YFSETQ, both from the germline V gene. Trimming costs V 1 base and J 4 bases, and their ends lie 14 bases apart. Overall study results and their limits: Higher generation probabilities were observed for clonotypes shared by all four sorted-subset donors than for non-shared clonotypes. Rarefaction of sorted-subset datasets indicated incomplete sequencing despite the large sequencing depth. Because the study included only a small number of donors, the genetic and exposure-history diversity represented was limited. Naive subsets generally had larger estimated clonotype richness than memory subsets did. Sampling was limited to blood, and TCR repertoires in tissue likely differ from TCR repertoires in blood. Sharing across a handful of donors was observed for about 5% of naive CD4, 3.5% of naive CD8, 2% to 2.5% of memory CD4, and over 0.3% of memory CD8 clonotypes. Based on pairwise subsampling, the degree of clonotype sharing among donors was expected to be affected by sequencing depth.

Using the deep immunoSEQ assay, multiplex PCR amplified TCR CDR3 regions from genomic DNA. Extracted genomic DNA from each cell subset was spread evenly across all wells of several immunoSEQ 96-well plates, with each plate serving as a replicate. For sorted subsets, about 200 ng genomic DNA, equal to some 28,000 T cell genomes, was loaded into each replicate PCR. Purified libraries were quantified with a Qubit 3.0 fluorometer, sized on a Bioanalyzer 2100, and re-quantified with the KAPA Library Quantification kit. A separate single-read 150-cycle Illumina NextSeq 550 flow cell was used to sequence each immunoSEQ 96-well plate. In the authors' own workflow: Because the immunoSEQ output held only junctional sequences and lacked quality scores, the filtering could not match the filtering applied to full-length reads. To assign V/J genes and CDR3, sequences were annotated against IMGT germline references using PyIR, a Python wrapper for IgBLAST v1.9. Reads with weak V/J assignments (E-value above 1e-6), missing CDR3, stop codons, out-of-frame junctions, or ambiguous translated residues were removed. V3J clonotypes were defined as sequences sharing an identical inferred V gene, J gene, and CDR3 amino acid sequence. To compute the percentage overlap between repertoires, the number of shared unique clonotypes was divided by the size of the smaller repertoire. RTK rarefaction, the Chao1 estimator, and Recon v2.1 estimates of unobserved clonotypes were used to assess repertoire richness. OLGA was used to compute generation probabilities for all TCRbeta clonotypes that the gDNA method yielded from a few donors. Not all clones reach the TCRdb copy of this immuneACCESS table, which keeps in-frame sequences only. Checked studies attribute under half of the gap to unresolved V genes and leave the rest unexplained. V and J calls and clone size follow that table, whereas D and trimming were derived from the DNA. Recorded for this sample are roughly 1 million clones; about 77% of them occurred a single time. The ten largest clonotypes hold around 1.4% of the sample.

The donors were healthy, HIV-negative adults who had no recently reported acute infections or vaccinations. All donors were Caucasian adults living in Nashville, Tennessee, USA. CD4+ T cells were enriched by magnetic negative selection; naive cells were then positively selected on CD45RA, and the negative fraction formed the memory subset. Blood was obtained by leukapheresis, after which PBMCs were separated by Ficoll-Histopaque density gradient centrifugation and cryopreserved in liquid nitrogen vapor phase. Analytical flow cytometry was used to check the purity and quantity of every magnetically sorted T cell population. Genomic DNA was isolated from every sorted fraction and measured by UV absorbance on a Nanodrop 2000c. In the case of this clone: No cognate antigen has been identified for it. Base-call qualities are not available, and no considerably larger clone is one nucleotide away.

The sequence joins TRBV5-1 to TRBJ1-2; the D region possibly corresponds to TRBD1 (6 bases align). Specimen: memory CD4+ T cells sorted from blood. The cell subset or site label corresponds to: CD45RA-negative fraction. The sequence came from a young man in good health. The nucleotides read TGCGCCAGCAGCTTGTCCGGGACAACTCCCTATGGCTACACCTTC. Its coded protein is CASSLSGTTPYGYTF.